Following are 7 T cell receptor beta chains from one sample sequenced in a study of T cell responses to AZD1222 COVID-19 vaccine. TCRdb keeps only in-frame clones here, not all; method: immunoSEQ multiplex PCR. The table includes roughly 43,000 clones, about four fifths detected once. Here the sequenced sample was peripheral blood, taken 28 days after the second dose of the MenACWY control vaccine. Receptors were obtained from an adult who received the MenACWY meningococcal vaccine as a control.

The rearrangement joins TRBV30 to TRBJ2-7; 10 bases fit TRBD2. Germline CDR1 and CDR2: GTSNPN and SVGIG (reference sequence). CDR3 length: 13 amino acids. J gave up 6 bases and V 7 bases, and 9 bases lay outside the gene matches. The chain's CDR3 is CAYHGTSVVEQYF. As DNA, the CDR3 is TGTGCCTACCATGGGACTAGCGTGGTCGAGCAGTACTTC.

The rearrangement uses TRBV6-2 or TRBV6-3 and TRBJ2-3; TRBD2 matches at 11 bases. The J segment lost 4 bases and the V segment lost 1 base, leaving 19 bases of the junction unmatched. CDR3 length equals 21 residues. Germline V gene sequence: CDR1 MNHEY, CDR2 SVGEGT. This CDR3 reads CASSYFQETSGKSRWADTQYF. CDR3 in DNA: TGTGCCAGCAGTTACTTCCAGGAGACTAGCGGGAAATCCCGGTGGGCAGATACGCAGTATTTT.

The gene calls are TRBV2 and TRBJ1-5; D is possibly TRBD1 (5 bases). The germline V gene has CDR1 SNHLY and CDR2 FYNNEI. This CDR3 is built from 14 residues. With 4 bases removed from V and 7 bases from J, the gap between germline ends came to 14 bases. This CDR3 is CASSARDGYQPQHF. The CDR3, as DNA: TGTGCCAGCAGTGCCAGGGACGGCTACCAGCCCCAGCATTTT.

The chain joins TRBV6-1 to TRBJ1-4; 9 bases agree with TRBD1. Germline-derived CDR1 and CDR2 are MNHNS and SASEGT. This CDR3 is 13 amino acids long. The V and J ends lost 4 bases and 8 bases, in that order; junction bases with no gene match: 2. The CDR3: CASSGQGGEKLFF. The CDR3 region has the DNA TGTGCCAGCAGTGGACAGGGGGGCGAAAAACTGTTTTTT.

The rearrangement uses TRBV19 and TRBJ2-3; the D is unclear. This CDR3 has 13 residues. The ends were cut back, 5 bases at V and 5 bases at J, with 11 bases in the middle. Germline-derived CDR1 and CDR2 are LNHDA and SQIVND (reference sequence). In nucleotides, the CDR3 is TGTGCCAGTAGTCCCCCCGGTTTAGATACGCAGTATTTT. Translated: CASSPPGLDTQYF.

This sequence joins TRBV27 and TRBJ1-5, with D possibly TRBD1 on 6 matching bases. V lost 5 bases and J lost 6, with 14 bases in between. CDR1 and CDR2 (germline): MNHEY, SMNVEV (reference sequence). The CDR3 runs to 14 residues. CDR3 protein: CASSIRTDRQPQHF. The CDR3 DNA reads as TGTGCCAGCAGTATCAGGACAGATCGTCAGCCCCAGCATTTT.

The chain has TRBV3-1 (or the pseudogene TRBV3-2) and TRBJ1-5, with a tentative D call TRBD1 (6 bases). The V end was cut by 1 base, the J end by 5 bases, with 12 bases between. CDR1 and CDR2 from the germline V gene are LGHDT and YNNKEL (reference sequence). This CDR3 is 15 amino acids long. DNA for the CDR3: TGTGCCAGCAGCCAAGGATGGGGGGCCTATCAGCCCCAGCATTTT. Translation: CASSQGWGAYQPQHF.